A single sample gave rise to the 4 T cell receptor beta chains below, sequenced in a study of metastatic and nonmetastatic thyroid tumors. Before thyroid surgery, none of the patients had received any treatment. TCRdb re-analyzed the PCR reads using MiXCR. This table has 15,000 or so clones, about 26% appearing once. Sequenced: adjacent normal tissue. The receptor set was obtained from a female donor with papillary thyroid cancer or a benign thyroid nodule (not recorded which). Some clones in this sample may be carry-over from other donors' samples.

In its sample, this clone is large (0.1 to 1%). The chain has TRBV30 and TRBJ2-3, with 8 nucleotides matching TRBD1. Losses at the gene ends were 1 base for V and 5 bases for J; bases not matched to a gene: 5. CDR1 GTSNPN and CDR2 SVGIG come from the germline V gene (reference sequence). The CDR3 covers 14 residues. As DNA, the CDR3 is TGTGCCTGGAGTGCAGGGGGCGGCGAAGATACGCAGTATTTT. Residues: CAWSAGGGEDTQYF.

This clone came up a few times. The genes are TRBV6-5 and TRBJ1-1, with D possibly matching TRBD1 (5 bases). Trimming took 2 bases from V and 1 from J, leaving 11 bases between them. Germline-derived CDR1 and CDR2 are MNHEY and SVGAGI. The CDR3 runs to 15 residues. The CDR3 DNA follows: TGTGCCAGCAGTTACGAGGGACGGAGGAACACTGAAGCTTTCTTT. It is translated as CASSYEGRRNTEAFF.

This clone came up many times. The chain employs TRBV4-1 and TRBJ1-1, with D possibly being TRBD1 (5 bases). The CDR3 runs to 18 residues. V was pared by 4 bases and J by 4 bases, with 25 bases between. Per the germline V gene, CDR1 is MGHRA and CDR2 is YSYEKL. CDR3 residues: CASSLPLGTNSMSTEAFF. Written as DNA, the CDR3 is TGCGCCAGCAGCCTCCCCTTAGGGACCAATTCCATGAGCACTGAAGCTTTCTTT.

There are many counts of this clone. This CDR3 is missing its conserved last phenylalanine or tryptophan, likely due to a read error. The J gene is TRBJ2-1, the V gene TRBV11-3; TRBD2 matches 11 bases. V lost 5 bases to trimming and J lost 3 bases; unmatched junction nucleotides: 3. CDR3 size: 15 residues. Germline CDR1 SGHNT, CDR2 YENEEA. As DNA, the CDR3 is TGTGCCAGCAGCACAGGACTAGCGGGCTACAATGAGCAGTTCGTC. Translating gives CASSTGLAGYNEQFV.